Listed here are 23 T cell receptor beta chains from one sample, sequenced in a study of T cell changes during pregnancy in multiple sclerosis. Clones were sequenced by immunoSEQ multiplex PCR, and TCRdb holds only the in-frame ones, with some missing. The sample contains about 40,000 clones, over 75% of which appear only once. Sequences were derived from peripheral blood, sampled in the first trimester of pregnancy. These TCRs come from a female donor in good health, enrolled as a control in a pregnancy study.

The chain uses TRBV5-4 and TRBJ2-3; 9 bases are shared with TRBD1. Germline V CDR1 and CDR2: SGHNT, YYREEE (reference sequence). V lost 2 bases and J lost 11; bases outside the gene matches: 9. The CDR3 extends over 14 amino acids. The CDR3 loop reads CASSFTGGRRGQYF. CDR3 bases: TGTGCCAGCAGCTTTACAGGGGGCCGACGAGGGCAGTATTTT. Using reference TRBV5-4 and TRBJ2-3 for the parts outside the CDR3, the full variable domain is ETGVTQSPTHLIKTRGQQVTLRCSSQSGHNTVSWYQQALGQGPQFIFQYYREEENGRGNFPPRFSGLQFPNYSSELNVNALELDDSALYLCASSFTGGRRGQYFGPGTRLTVL.

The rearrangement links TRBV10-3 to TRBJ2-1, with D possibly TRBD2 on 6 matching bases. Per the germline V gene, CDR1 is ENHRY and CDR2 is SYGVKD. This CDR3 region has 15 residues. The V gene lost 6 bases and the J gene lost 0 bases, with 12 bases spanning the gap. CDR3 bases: TGTGCCATCAGGTCTGGGGGGAGCTCCTACAATGAGCAGTTCTTC. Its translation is CAIRSGGSSYNEQFF.

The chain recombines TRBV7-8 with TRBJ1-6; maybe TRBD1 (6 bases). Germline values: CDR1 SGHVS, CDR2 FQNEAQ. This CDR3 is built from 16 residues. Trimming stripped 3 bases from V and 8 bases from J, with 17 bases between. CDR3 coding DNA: TGTGCCAGCAGCTTGCCCCTAAGGGGGGGGCATTCACCCCTCCACTTT. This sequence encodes CASSLPLRGGHSPLHF. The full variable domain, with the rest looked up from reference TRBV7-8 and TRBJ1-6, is GAGVSQSPRYKVAKRGQDVALRCDPISGHVSLFWYQQALGQGPEFLTYFQNEAQLDKSGLPSDRFFAERPEGSVSTLKIQRTQQEDSAVYLCASSLPLRGGHSPLHFGNGTRLTVT.

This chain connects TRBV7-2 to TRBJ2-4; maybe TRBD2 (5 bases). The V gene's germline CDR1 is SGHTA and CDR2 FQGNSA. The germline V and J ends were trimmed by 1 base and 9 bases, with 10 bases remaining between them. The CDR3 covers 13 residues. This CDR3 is CASSLGGGGIQYF. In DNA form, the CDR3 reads TGTGCCAGCAGCTTAGGAGGAGGCGGCATTCAGTACTTC.

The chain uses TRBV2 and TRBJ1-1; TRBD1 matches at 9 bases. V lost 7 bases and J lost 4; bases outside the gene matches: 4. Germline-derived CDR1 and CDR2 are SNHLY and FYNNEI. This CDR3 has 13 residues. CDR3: CASNGQGSTEAFF. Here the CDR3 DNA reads TGTGCCAGCAATGGACAGGGGAGCACTGAAGCTTTCTTT.

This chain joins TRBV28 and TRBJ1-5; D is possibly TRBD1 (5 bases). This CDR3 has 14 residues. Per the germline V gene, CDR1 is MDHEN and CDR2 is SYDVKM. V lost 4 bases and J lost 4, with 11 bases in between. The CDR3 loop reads CASSSGGGNQPQHF. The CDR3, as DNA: TGTGCCAGCAGTTCCGGGGGGGGTAATCAGCCCCAGCATTTT.

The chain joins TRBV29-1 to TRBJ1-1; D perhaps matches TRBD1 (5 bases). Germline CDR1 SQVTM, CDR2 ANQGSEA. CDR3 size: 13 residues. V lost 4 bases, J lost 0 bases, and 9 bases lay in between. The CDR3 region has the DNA TGCAGCGTTGTAAACAGGCTGAACACTGAAGCTTTCTTT. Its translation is CSVVNRLNTEAFF.

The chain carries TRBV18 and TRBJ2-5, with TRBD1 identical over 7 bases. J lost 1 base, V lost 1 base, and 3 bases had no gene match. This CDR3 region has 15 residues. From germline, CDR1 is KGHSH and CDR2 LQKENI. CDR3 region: CASSPQRTGQETQYF. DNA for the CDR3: TGTGCCAGCTCACCACAGAGGACAGGCCAAGAGACCCAGTACTTC. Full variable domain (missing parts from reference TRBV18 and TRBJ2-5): NAGVMQNPRHLVRRRGQEARLRCSPMKGHSHVYWYRQLPEEGLKFMVYLQKENIIDESGMPKERFSAEFPKEGPSILRIQQVVRGDSAAYFCASSPQRTGQETQYFGPGTRLLVL.

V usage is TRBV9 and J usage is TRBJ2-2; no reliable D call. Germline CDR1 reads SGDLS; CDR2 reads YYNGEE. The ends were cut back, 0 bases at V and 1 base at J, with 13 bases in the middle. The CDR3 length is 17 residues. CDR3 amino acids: CASSVELGSLNTGELFF. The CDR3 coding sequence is TGTGCCAGCAGCGTAGAGCTCGGGTCCCTGAACACCGGGGAGCTGTTTTTT.

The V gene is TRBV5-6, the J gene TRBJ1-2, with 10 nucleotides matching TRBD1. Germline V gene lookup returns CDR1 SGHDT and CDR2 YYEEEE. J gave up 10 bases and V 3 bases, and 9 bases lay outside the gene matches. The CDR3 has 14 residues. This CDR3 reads CASSSLDRGEDYTF. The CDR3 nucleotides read TGTGCCAGCAGCTCATTGGACAGGGGGGAGGACTACACCTTC. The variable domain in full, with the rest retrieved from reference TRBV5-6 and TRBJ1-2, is DAGVTQSPTHLIKTRGQQVTLRCSPKSGHDTVSWYQQALGQGPQFIFQYYEEEERQRGNFPDRFSGHQFPNYSSELNVNALLLGDSALYLCASSSLDRGEDYTFGSGTRLTVV.

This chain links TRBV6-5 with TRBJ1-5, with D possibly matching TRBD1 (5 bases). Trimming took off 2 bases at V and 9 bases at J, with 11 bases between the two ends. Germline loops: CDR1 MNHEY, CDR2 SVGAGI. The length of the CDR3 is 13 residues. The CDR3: CASSYGRGTPQHF. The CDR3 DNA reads TGTGCCAGCAGTTACGGGCGGGGGACGCCCCAGCATTTT.

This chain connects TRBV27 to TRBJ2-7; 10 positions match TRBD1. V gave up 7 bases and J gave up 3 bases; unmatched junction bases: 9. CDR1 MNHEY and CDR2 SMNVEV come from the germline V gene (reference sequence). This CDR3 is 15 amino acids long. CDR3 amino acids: CASKGRQGAFYEQYF. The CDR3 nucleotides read TGTGCCAGCAAGGGTCGACAGGGGGCTTTCTACGAGCAGTACTTC.

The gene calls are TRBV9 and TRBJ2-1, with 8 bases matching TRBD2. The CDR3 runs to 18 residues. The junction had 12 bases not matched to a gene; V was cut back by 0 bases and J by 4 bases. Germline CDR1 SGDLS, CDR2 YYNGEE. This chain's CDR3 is CASSVGGLVLPEYNEQFF. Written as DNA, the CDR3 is TGTGCCAGCAGCGTAGGGGGACTAGTGCTCCCCGAATACAATGAGCAGTTCTTC.

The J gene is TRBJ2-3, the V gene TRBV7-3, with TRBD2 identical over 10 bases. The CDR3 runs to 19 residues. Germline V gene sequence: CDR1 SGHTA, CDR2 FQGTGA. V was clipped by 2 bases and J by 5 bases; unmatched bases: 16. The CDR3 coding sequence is TGTGCCAGCAGCTTATGGGGGGGGACTAGCGATCTCGGGGAAGATACGCAGTATTTT. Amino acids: CASSLWGGTSDLGEDTQYF.

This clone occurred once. Here the CDR3 reads CASSPRGTGLGNEQFF. The CDR3 nucleotides read TGTGCCAGCAGCCCAAGGGGGACAGGGTTGGGGAATGAGCAGTTCTTC. The V call is TRBV7-3, the J call TRBJ2-1, with 9 bases identical to TRBD1. CDR1 is SGHTA, CDR2 FQGTGA, per germline. The CDR3 contains 16 residues. The ends lost 5 bases at V and 7 bases at J; junction bases unmatched: 12.

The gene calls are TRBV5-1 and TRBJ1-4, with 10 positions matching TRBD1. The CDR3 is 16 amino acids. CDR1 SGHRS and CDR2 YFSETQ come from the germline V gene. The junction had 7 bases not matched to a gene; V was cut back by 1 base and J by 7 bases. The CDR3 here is CASSLRPGQGTEKLFF. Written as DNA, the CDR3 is TGCGCCAGCAGCTTGCGCCCGGGACAGGGGACTGAAAAACTGTTTTTT.

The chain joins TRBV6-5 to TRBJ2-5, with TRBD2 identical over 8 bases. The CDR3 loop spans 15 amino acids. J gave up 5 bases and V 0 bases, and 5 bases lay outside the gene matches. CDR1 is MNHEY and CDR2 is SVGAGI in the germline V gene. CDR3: CASSYSNSGAETQYF. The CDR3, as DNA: TGTGCCAGCAGTTACTCGAATAGCGGGGCGGAGACCCAGTACTTC.

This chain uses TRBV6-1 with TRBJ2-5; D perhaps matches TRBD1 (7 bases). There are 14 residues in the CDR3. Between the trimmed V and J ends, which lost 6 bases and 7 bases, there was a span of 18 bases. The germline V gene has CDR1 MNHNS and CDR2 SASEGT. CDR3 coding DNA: TGTGCCAGCAGGGACGTTGGAGGGGGCAGGACCCAGTACTTC. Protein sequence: CASRDVGGGRTQYF.

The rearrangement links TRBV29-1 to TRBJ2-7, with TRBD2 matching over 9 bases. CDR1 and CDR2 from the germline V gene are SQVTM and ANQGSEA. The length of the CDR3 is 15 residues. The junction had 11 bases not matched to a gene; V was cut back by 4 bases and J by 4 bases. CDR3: CSVGGVSGSKYEQYF. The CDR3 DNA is TGCAGCGTTGGGGGGGTTAGCGGGAGTAAATACGAGCAGTACTTC.

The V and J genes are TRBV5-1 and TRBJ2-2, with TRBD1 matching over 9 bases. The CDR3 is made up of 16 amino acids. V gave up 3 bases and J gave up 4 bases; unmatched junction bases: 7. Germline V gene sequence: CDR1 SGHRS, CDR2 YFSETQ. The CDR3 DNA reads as TGCGCCAGCAGCTCACCCAGACAGGGGGGCACCGGGGAGCTGTTTTTT. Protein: CASSSPRQGGTGELFF. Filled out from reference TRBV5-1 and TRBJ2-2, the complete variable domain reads KAGVTQTPRYLIKTRGQQVTLSCSPISGHRSVSWYQQTPGQGLQFLFEYFSETQRNKGNFPGRFSGRQFSNSRSEMNVSTLELGDSALYLCASSSPRQGGTGELFFGEGSRLTVL.

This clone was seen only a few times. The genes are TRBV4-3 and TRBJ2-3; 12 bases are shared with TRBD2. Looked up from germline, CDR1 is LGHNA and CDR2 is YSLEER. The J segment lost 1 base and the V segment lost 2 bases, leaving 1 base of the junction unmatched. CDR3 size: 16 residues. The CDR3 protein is CASSQLAGGGTDTQYF. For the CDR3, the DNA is TGCGCCAGCAGCCAACTAGCGGGGGGGGGCACAGATACGCAGTATTTT.

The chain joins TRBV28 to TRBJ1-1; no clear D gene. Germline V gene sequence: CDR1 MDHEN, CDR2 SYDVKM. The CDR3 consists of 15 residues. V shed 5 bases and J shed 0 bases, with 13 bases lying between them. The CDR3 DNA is TGTGCCAGCAGTCCTGGACGCGGGGTGAACACTGAAGCTTTCTTT. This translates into CASSPGRGVNTEAFF.

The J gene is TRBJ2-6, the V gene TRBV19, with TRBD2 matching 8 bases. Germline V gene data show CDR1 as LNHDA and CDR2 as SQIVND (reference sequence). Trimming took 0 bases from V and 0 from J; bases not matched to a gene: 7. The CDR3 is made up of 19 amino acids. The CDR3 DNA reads TGTGCCAGTAGTATAGAGACTAGCGAACCGTACTCTGGGGCCAACGTCCTGACTTTC. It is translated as CASSIETSEPYSGANVLTF.